Detailed here is one TCR beta chain. Researchers ran the PCR with 60 Vbeta and 13 Jbeta primers. Assay: immunoSEQ multiplex PCR; the TCRdb copy retains only in-frame clones and omits some. The sample lists fewer than 250,000 clones, 75% to 90% occurring once. The data were taken from a study of cytomegalovirus exposure and HLA in healthy donors. After removal of 8 bases from V and 3 bases from J, the junction contained 19 bases not matched to a gene. The CDR3 is 18 amino acids. Germline V lookup: CDR1 MNHEY, CDR2 SMNVEV (reference sequence). The specimen sequenced was PBMCs. The chain carries TRBV27 and TRBJ1-5, with 7 bases matching TRBD1. The receptor comes from a man in his thirties or forties in good health and CMV-seronegative. The CDR3 is CASGEATGSLLPNQPQHF. The CDR3 nucleotides are TGTGCCAGCGGGGAAGCGACAGGGAGTTTACTGCCCAATCAGCCCCAGCATTTT.